Shown below are 11 T cell receptor beta chains from a single sample sequenced in a study of sequential checkpoint blockade in melanoma. As to treatment: randomized to nivolumab then ipilimumab (arm A) or the reverse (arm B). The table came from immunoSEQ multiplex PCR; TCRdb's copy has only in-frame clones and leaves some out. The sample lists some 20,000 clones; approximately 60% were seen once. This specimen was CD8+ T cells sorted from blood (inferred from file names), taken from a patient given nivolumab and ipilimumab in sequence. Receptors originate from a human donor with melanoma.

This clone was observed a single time. DNA for the CDR3: TGTGCCAGCAGCTTAACGATAGGAGGGGGGGAAGGCTGGAATGAGCAGTTCTTC. It yields the protein CASSLTIGGGEGWNEQFF. The V call is TRBV7-3, the J call TRBJ2-1; weak D call: TRBD2 (7 bases). This CDR3 has 18 amino acids. Trimming left V 0 bases short and J 7 bases short, with 22 bases between. Germline V gives CDR1 SGHTA, CDR2 FQGTGA.

The chain combines TRBV28 with TRBJ2-7; weak D call: TRBD2 (7 bases). The CDR3 loop spans 14 amino acids. The germline gives CDR1 MDHEN, CDR2 SYDVKM. Trimming removed 3 bases from V and 4 bases from J, with 13 bases in between. CDR3 bases: TGTGCCAGCAGTTTGAGAGGGGGGGCTTACGAGCAGTACTTC. Translating it yields CASSLRGGAYEQYF.

V usage is TRBV2 and J usage is TRBJ2-7; perhaps TRBD1 as D (5 bases). CDR3 size: 13 residues. Trimming cost V 2 bases and J 6 bases, with 11 bases left between them. CDR1 is SNHLY, CDR2 FYNNEI, per germline. This CDR3 reads CASSERSGSEQYF. The CDR3 nucleotides read TGTGCCAGCAGTGAAAGGTCAGGGTCCGAGCAGTACTTC.

A few counts support this clone. The V call is TRBV19, the J call TRBJ2-1; D perhaps matches TRBD2 (5 bases). Germline CDR1 reads LNHDA; CDR2 reads SQIVND (reference sequence). Trimming took 6 bases from V and 2 from J, leaving 14 bases between them. The CDR3 runs 15 residues. The CDR3 reads CASSLTSSPYNEQFF. The CDR3 region has the DNA TGTGCCAGTAGCCTCACTAGTTCCCCCTACAATGAGCAGTTCTTC.

The V and J genes are TRBV11-2 and TRBJ2-7, with D uncertain. This CDR3 region has 14 residues. With 2 bases removed from V and 3 bases from J, the gap between germline ends came to 11 bases. Germline values: CDR1 SGHAT, CDR2 FQNNGV. CDR3 loop: CASSLSRSFYEQYF. As DNA, the CDR3 is TGTGCCAGCAGCTTATCTCGCAGTTTCTACGAGCAGTACTTC.

The CDR3 reads CASSIVSLSGNTIYF. In DNA form, the CDR3 reads TGTGCCAGTAGTATCGTGTCCCTCTCTGGAAACACCATATATTTT. This chain links TRBV19 with TRBJ1-3; D gene unclear. Looked up from germline, CDR1 is LNHDA and CDR2 is SQIVND (reference sequence). The V end was cut by 3 bases, the J end by 0 bases, with 9 bases between. This CDR3 is built from 15 residues.

The chain combines TRBV14 with TRBJ2-3; the match to TRBD2 covers 12 bases. Germline loops: CDR1 SGHDN, CDR2 FVKESK. This CDR3 spans 16 amino acids. The V gene end was trimmed by 5 bases and the J gene end by 4 bases; junction bases not matched to a gene: 7. The CDR3 DNA follows: TGTGCCAGCAGCTCTTGGACTAGCGGGATCGCAGATACGCAGTATTTT. Its translation is CASSSWTSGIADTQYF.

This chain joins TRBV5-1 and TRBJ2-7, with 13 positions matching TRBD2. Germline V gives CDR1 SGHRS, CDR2 YFSETQ. V shed 2 bases, J shed 6 bases, and the junction held 2 bases outside the gene matches. The CDR3 is 14 amino acids. The DNA of the CDR3 is TGCGCCAGCAGCTTCTGGACTAGCGGGAGCGAGCAGTACTTC. Translation gives CASSFWTSGSEQYF.

The J gene is TRBJ2-1, the V gene TRBV13; D possibly corresponds to TRBD2 (5 bases). This CDR3 is built from 13 residues. Germline values: CDR1 PRHDT, CDR2 FYEKMQ (reference sequence). The V and J ends lost 0 bases and 8 bases respectively, with 8 bases between them. As DNA, the CDR3 is TGTGCCAGCAGCTTAGGCTTTAGCGATGAGCAGTTCTTC. Protein: CASSLGFSDEQFF. The full variable domain, rest sourced from reference TRBV13 and TRBJ2-1, is AAGVIQSPRHLIKEKRETATLKCYPIPRHDTVYWYQQGPGQDPQFLISFYEKMQSDKGSIPDRFSAQQFSDYHSELNMSSLELGDSALYFCASSLGFSDEQFFGPGTRLTVL.

The rearrangement links TRBV27 to TRBJ2-1; 12 nucleotides align to TRBD2. V shed 2 bases, J shed 9 bases, and the junction held 11 bases outside the gene matches. The CDR3 loop spans 17 amino acids. The germline V gene has CDR1 MNHEY and CDR2 SMNVEV (reference sequence). In DNA form, the CDR3 reads TGTGCCAGCAGTTTACGACCTAGCGGGGGGGTACAGGGTGAGCAGTTCTTC. Protein sequence: CASSLRPSGGVQGEQFF.

This clone was counted a few times. This rearrangement joins TRBV11-2 to TRBJ2-7; tentative D call: TRBD2 (6 bases). Germline CDR1 SGHAT, CDR2 FQNNGV. The V gene lost 5 bases and the J gene lost 3 bases, with 20 bases spanning the gap. The CDR3 covers 16 residues. The CDR3, as DNA: TGTGCCAGCAGCACCGCAGGTTGGGGAGGAGGCTACGAGCAGTACTTC. This gives the protein CASSTAGWGGGYEQYF.